Below, 18 T cell receptor beta chains from the same sample are listed, as sequenced in a study of T cells in Graves' hyperthyroidism and ophthalmopathy. RNA transcripts served as the template for amplifying TCR beta CDR3 regions. TCR CDR3 regions were first amplified by RT-PCR with HTBI primers. MiXCR, run by TCRdb on the multiplex PCR reads, gives a single entry per CDR3 protein. The sample shows 550,000 to 700,000 distinct CDR3 sequences, 46% of them seen only once. The sample consisted of peripheral blood or thyroid tissue (not recorded which). The receptors were gathered from an adult woman with Graves' disease, either hyperthyroidism or ophthalmopathy (not recorded which).

The chain recombines TRBV25-1 with TRBJ1-1, with 9 bases aligning to TRBD1. The germline V gene has CDR1 MGHDK and CDR2 SYGVNS. Trimming at V came to 1 base and at J to 7 bases, leaving 7 bases not matched to a gene. The CDR3 covers 15 residues. CDR3 nucleotide sequence: TGTGCCAGCAGTGAATCACAGGGGGCTATTGTTGAAGCTTTCTTT. It codes for CASSESQGAIVEAFF.

Details on this clonotype: A much larger clone differs from this one at a single base, so this may be a read error. This CDR3 is CASSSPRVRPAGELFF. In DNA form, the CDR3 reads TGTGCCAGCAGCTCCCCGCGTGTGAGACCAGCCGGGGAGCTGTTTTTT. V is TRBV7-1 and J is TRBJ2-2; D call uncertain. TRBV7-1 is flagged as an ORF with uncertain function. This CDR3 region has 16 residues. V was trimmed by 3 bases and J by 6 bases, leaving 17 bases between them.

This clonotype occurred a few times. The chain combines TRBV7-9 with TRBJ1-6, with D maybe TRBD1 (5 bases). V was shortened by 5 bases and J by 6 bases, with 14 bases between the two germline ends. CDR3 length equals 15 residues. Germline lookup yields CDR1 SEHNR and CDR2 FQNEAQ (reference sequence). The CDR3 loop reads CASSRQIALNSPLHF. In DNA, the CDR3 is TGTGCCAGCAGCCGACAGATTGCCCTTAATTCACCCCTCCACTTT.

V and J are TRBV5-1 and TRBJ2-2; no reliable D call. Trimming took 4 bases from V and 4 from J, leaving 8 bases between them. This CDR3 has 13 residues. Germline assignment: CDR1 SGHRS and CDR2 YFSETQ. CDR3 nucleotides: TGCGCCAGCAGCAGTAGCACCACCGGGGAGCTGTTTTTT. This translates into CASSSSTTGELFF.

The chain employs TRBV7-2 and TRBJ2-7; the D gene could be TRBD1 or TRBD2 (5 bases each). The CDR3 runs to 13 residues. The germline V and J ends were trimmed by 1 base and 6 bases, with 10 bases remaining between them. Germline CDR1 and CDR2: SGHTA and FQGNSA. Here the CDR3 DNA reads TGTGCCAGCAGCTTAGTACCAGGGACCGAGCAGTACTTC. It translates to CASSLVPGTEQYF.

Worth noting for this clonotype: Germline is not matched at one junction end, which may reflect a read error. CDR3: CASSSTGNTICF. The CDR3 nucleotides are TGCGCCAGCAGCTCGACAGGGAACACCATATGTTTT. The rearrangement uses TRBV5-1 and TRBJ1-3, with 7 bases matching TRBD1. Germline loops: CDR1 SGHRS, CDR2 YFSETQ. The CDR3 is made up of 12 amino acids.

V is TRBV5-1 and J is TRBJ1-1, with a weak D call TRBD1 (5 bases). The ends were cut back, 8 bases at V and 3 bases at J, with 17 bases in the middle. CDR1 and CDR2 from the germline V gene are SGHRS and YFSETQ. This CDR3 has 14 amino acids. The CDR3 loop reads CASRDIGEDTEAFF. The CDR3, as DNA: TGCGCCAGTCGAGACATAGGGGAAGACACTGAAGCTTTCTTT. The entire variable domain, with the rest obtained from reference TRBV5-1 and TRBJ1-1, is as follows: KAGVTQTPRYLIKTRGQQVTLSCSPISGHRSVSWYQQTPGQGLQFLFEYFSETQRNKGNFPGRFSGRQFSNSRSEMNVSTLELGDSALYLCASRDIGEDTEAFFGQGTRLTVV.

Notes on this clonotype: One end of the junction does not line up with germline, which may come from a read error. The genes are TRBV10-3 and TRBJ2-7, with D tentatively TRBD2 (5 bases). The CDR3 has 12 residues. The germline CDR1 and CDR2 sequences are ENHRY and SYGVKD. The CDR3: CAISESDYEHYF. The CDR3 DNA is TGTGCCATCAGTGAGTCAGACTACGAGCATTACTTC.

The table lists this clonotype with many counts. J is TRBJ2-5 and V is TRBV5-5; maybe TRBD1 (6 bases). V was pared by 4 bases and J by 2 bases, with 18 bases between. The length of the CDR3 is 16 residues. Germline CDR1 and CDR2: SGHKS and YYEKEE (reference sequence). Here the CDR3 reads CASSRNRQASQETQYF. The CDR3, as DNA: TGTGCCAGCAGCCGAAATCGACAGGCGTCTCAAGAGACCCAGTACTTC.

This clonotype appeared many times. This chain links TRBV25-1 with TRBJ1-2; no clear D gene. This CDR3 region has 14 residues. The germline gives CDR1 MGHDK, CDR2 SYGVNS. The V end lost 5 bases, the J end lost 8 bases, and 18 bases lay between the germline ends. This CDR3 reads CASSPSDIHQGYTF. DNA of the CDR3: TGTGCCAGCAGTCCCTCCGACATTCATCAGGGCTACACCTTC.

A remark on this clonotype: An end of the junction does not agree with germline; a read error may underlie this. This chain joins TRBV7-8 and TRBJ2-7; maybe TRBD2 (5 bases). CDR1 and CDR2 (germline): SGHVS, FQNEAQ. The CDR3 spans 15 residues. CDR3 bases: TGTGCCACCAGCAGAGATGCAGGACTCACCTACGAGCAGTACTTC. Residues: CATSRDAGLTYEQYF.

The rearrangement uses TRBV7-9 and TRBJ2-2, with no clear D. CDR3 length: 13 residues. Trimming left V 5 bases short and J 4 bases short, with 8 bases between. Germline lookup yields CDR1 SEHNR and CDR2 FQNEAQ (reference sequence). In DNA, the CDR3 is TGTGCCAGCAGCGTTCGACTCACCGGGGAGCTGTTTTTT. Its translation: CASSVRLTGELFF.

The chain joins TRBV14 to TRBJ1-2; D is ambiguous. This CDR3 region has 15 residues. Trimming shortened V by 0 bases and J by 3 bases, and 11 bases separated the two germline ends. The germline V gene has CDR1 SGHDN and CDR2 FVKESK. CDR3 in DNA: TGTGCCAGCAGCCAAGATTGTTGGGAGGACTATGGCTACACCTTC. Protein sequence: CASSQDCWEDYGYTF.

This clonotype was observed many times. V usage is TRBV27 and J usage is TRBJ1-5; 9 nucleotides line up with TRBD1. J gave up 3 bases and V 6 bases, and 6 bases lay outside the gene matches. The CDR3 is made up of 15 amino acids. Per germline, CDR1 MNHEY and CDR2 SMNVEV (reference sequence). CDR3 in DNA: TGTGCCAGCAGCTTGGACAGGGGAGTCAATCAGCCCCAGCATTTT. It encodes CASSLDRGVNQPQHF.

The chain has TRBV20-1 and TRBJ2-6, with a weak D call TRBD2 (6 bases). V gave up 2 bases and J gave up 4 bases, with 12 bases separating them. The germline V gene has CDR1 DFQATT and CDR2 SNEGSKA (reference sequence). This CDR3 has 15 residues. Written as DNA, the CDR3 is TGCAGTGCTAGATCTGGGGAGGCGGGGGCCAACGTCCTGACTTTC. It translates to CSARSGEAGANVLTF.

The V call is TRBV29-1, the J call TRBJ2-7, with 8 positions matching TRBD1. Per germline, CDR1 SQVTM and CDR2 ANQGSEA. V was pared by 4 bases and J by 4 bases, with 3 bases of the junction left unmatched. The CDR3 loop spans 12 amino acids. The CDR3 DNA reads TGCAGCGTTGTTGGACAGGGTTACGAGCAGTACTTC. Its protein product is CSVVGQGYEQYF.

In this sample, this clonotype turned up many times. CDR3 in amino acids: CASSISGAWTEAFF. The CDR3 coding sequence is TGTGCCAGTAGTATTTCCGGGGCTTGGACTGAAGCTTTCTTT. The chain links TRBV19 to TRBJ1-1; D may be TRBD1 (5 bases). The CDR3 runs 14 residues. The germline V and J ends were trimmed by 3 bases and 5 bases, with 13 bases remaining between them. CDR1 is LNHDA and CDR2 is SQIVND in the germline V gene (reference sequence).

V gene TRBV7-2 combines with J gene TRBJ1-2; D is unresolved. Trimming cost V 5 bases and J 0 bases, with 19 bases left between them. Looked up from germline, CDR1 is SGHTA and CDR2 is FQGNSA. This CDR3 is built from 17 residues. CDR3 loop: CASSRGSTYLANYGYTF. The CDR3 nucleotides read TGTGCCAGCAGCCGTGGCTCAACATACCTAGCTAACTATGGCTACACCTTC.